The 14 T cell receptor beta chains presented below share a single source sample, sequenced in a study of T-cell memory formation after mild COVID-19. In TCRdb, the 5' RACE reads were re-called with MiXCR into one record per CDR3 protein. The table shows approximately 290,000 distinct CDR3 sequences, with approximately 19% occurring only once. Sequences were obtained from PBMCs or a T cell subset sorted from them (not recorded which). These receptor sequences come from a man between 18 and 35 years old who had mild COVID-19 (a few samples of this study predate the infection). Cell type and time point are not known.

This clonotype was detected a few times. The V call is TRBV6-2 or TRBV6-3, the J call TRBJ2-5; D is ambiguous. Germline V gene data show CDR1 as MNHEY and CDR2 as SVGEGT. The V end lost 3 bases, the J end lost 2 bases, and 10 bases lay between the germline ends. The CDR3 loop spans 14 amino acids. For the CDR3, the DNA is TGTGCCAGCAGTTATCGCGGCTTTCAAGAGACCCAGTACTTC. Translation gives CASSYRGFQETQYF.

CDR3 bases: TGTGCCAGTAGTTCCACTCCGGGTAAAGGTCCTGAAGCTTTCTTT. It codes for CASSSTPGKGPEAFF. V usage is TRBV19 and J usage is TRBJ1-1; D is uncertain. The V end lost 5 bases, the J end lost 6 bases, and 19 bases lay between the germline ends. Germline V CDR1 and CDR2: LNHDA, SQIVND (reference sequence). This CDR3 spans 15 amino acids.

This clonotype is labeled as large. The chain carries TRBV20-1 and TRBJ1-1; D is unresolved. The length of the CDR3 is 12 residues. Between the trimmed V and J ends, which lost 3 bases and 3 bases, there was a span of 8 bases. CDR1 is DFQATT, CDR2 SNEGSKA, per germline (reference sequence). The CDR3 is CSARVRDTEAFF. The CDR3 bases are TGCAGTGCTAGGGTTCGCGACACTGAAGCTTTCTTT.

This clonotype has a count of ten or more. This rearrangement joins TRBV7-2 to TRBJ2-5; D is ambiguous. Trimming stripped 5 bases from V and 3 bases from J, with 10 bases between. The CDR3 runs 13 residues. Germline assignment: CDR1 SGHTA and CDR2 FQGNSA. The CDR3 DNA sequence: TGTGCCAGCAGCAACCCAGTTAAAGAGACCCAGTACTTC. Protein sequence: CASSNPVKETQYF.

This clonotype was seen more than once but under ten times. The V gene is TRBV2, the J gene TRBJ1-5; D might be TRBD1 (5 bases). The CDR3 consists of 14 residues. Germline CDR1 is SNHLY and CDR2 is FYNNEI. The ends were cut back, 3 bases at V and 7 bases at J, with 13 bases in the middle. The CDR3 region has the DNA TGTGCCAGCAGTGAGTCGGGTGGGGGACAGCCCCAGCATTTT. It is translated as CASSESGGGQPQHF.

This clonotype has more than one count but fewer than ten. The genes are TRBV6-1 and TRBJ2-7, with D maybe TRBD1 (6 bases). The CDR3 contains 13 residues. Germline V gene data show CDR1 as MNHNS and CDR2 as SASEGT. The V and J ends lost 7 bases and 8 bases respectively, with 18 bases between them. The CDR3 is CASTSQGSRKQYV. CDR3 coding DNA: TGTGCCAGCACATCACAGGGTAGTAGAAAGCAGTACGTC.

This clonotype was recorded at least ten times. This chain links TRBV5-1 with TRBJ2-1; 7 positions agree with TRBD2. The junction had 12 bases not matched to a gene; V was cut back by 3 bases and J by 9 bases. Germline V CDR1 and CDR2: SGHRS, YFSETQ. The CDR3 sequence is 15 residues long. As DNA, the CDR3 is TGCGCCAGCAGCTCGATAGGACCGCCGGGGGGTGAGCAGTTCTTC. The encoded protein is CASSSIGPPGGEQFF.

This chain connects TRBV2 to TRBJ2-3; D uncertain. Trimming took 0 bases from V and 0 from J, leaving 7 bases between them. In germline, CDR1 is SNHLY, CDR2 FYNNEI. The CDR3 is 15 residues long. The CDR3 bases are TGTGCCAGCAGTGAAGCGCTCAGGAGCACAGATACGCAGTATTTT. It yields the protein CASSEALRSTDTQYF.

The sample holds a few counts of this clonotype. V gene TRBV10-3 combines with J gene TRBJ2-7; D perhaps matches TRBD2 (6 bases). The V and J ends lost 9 bases and 4 bases respectively, with 13 bases between them. The CDR3 covers 12 residues. Germline loops: CDR1 ENHRY, CDR2 SYGVKD. The CDR3 region is CAISAGSYEQYV. The CDR3 nucleotides are TGTGCCATTAGCGCGGGGTCATACGAGCAGTACGTC.

The CDR3 loop is CASSFSGNGYTF. CDR3 DNA sequence: TGTGCCAGCAGTTTTTCAGGGAATGGCTACACCTTC. The chain joins TRBV12-3 or TRBV12-4 to TRBJ1-2; D is possibly TRBD1 (5 bases). The V end was cut by 3 bases, the J end by 6 bases, with 8 bases between. The CDR3 spans 12 residues.

This clonotype appeared many times. The chain employs TRBV11-2 and TRBJ2-1; D could derive from TRBD1 or TRBD2 (6 bases each). The CDR3 covers 17 residues. Germline V gene data show CDR1 as SGHAT and CDR2 as FQNNGV. V was trimmed by 1 base and J by 0 bases, leaving 13 bases between them. CDR3 in amino acids: CASSLVGGDTSYNEQFF. The CDR3 DNA sequence: TGTGCCAGCAGCTTAGTCGGAGGGGACACCTCCTACAATGAGCAGTTCTTC.

The chain recombines TRBV5-4 with TRBJ2-6; D not certain. The CDR3 is 16 amino acids. Germline CDR1 reads SGHNT; CDR2 reads YYREEE (reference sequence). The germline V and J ends were trimmed by 6 bases and 0 bases, with 13 bases remaining between them. The CDR3 DNA reads as TGTGCCAGCATCCGTACCTTACCCTCTGGGGCCAACGTCCTGACTTTC. It is translated as CASIRTLPSGANVLTF. Full variable domain (missing parts from reference TRBV5-4 and TRBJ2-6): ETGVTQSPTHLIKTRGQQVTLRCSSQSGHNTVSWYQQALGQGPQFIFQYYREEENGRGNFPPRFSGLQFPNYSSELNVNALELDDSALYLCASIRTLPSGANVLTFGAGSRLTVL.

The chain is built from TRBV6-6 and TRBJ1-5, with TRBD1 matching over 7 bases. V lost 4 bases to trimming and J lost 9 bases; unmatched junction nucleotides: 12. The CDR3 is made up of 15 amino acids. Germline V CDR1 and CDR2: MNHNY, SVGAGI (reference sequence). CDR3 sequence (DNA): TGTGCCAGCAGTTTTGCCTTGACAGGGTTAGGGCCCCAGCATTTT. Its protein is CASSFALTGLGPQHF.

The V gene is TRBV3-1, the J gene TRBJ2-5; perhaps D is TRBD1 or TRBD2 (5 bases each). V shed 4 bases and J shed 2 bases, with 17 bases lying between them. CDR1 is LGHDT, CDR2 YNNKEL, per germline (reference sequence). CDR3 length: 16 amino acids. This CDR3 reads CASSRGKYPLQETQYF. The CDR3 DNA is TGTGCCAGCAGCCGGGGGAAATACCCCCTTCAAGAGACCCAGTACTTC.